This T cell receptor beta chain came from a study of vaccination effects on CD4 cells after COVID-19. Points from the study as a whole: Long after vaccination, the clones induced by infection and by vaccine shrank markedly in size.

In the ViraFEST assay, antigen-specific CD4+ clonotypes were identified by expansion after peptide-pool stimulation. Isolation of CD4+ T cells took place after ten to eleven days of culture. Recipients of the vaccine had no prior SARS-CoV-2 infection and negative nucleocapsid antibodies. IL-2 at around 9.8 IU/ml and peptides at 9.5 to 10 ug/ml were added to cultured PBMC, more than 1.5 million per well. Each culture had half its medium swapped for IL-2 medium on days 3 and 7. Worth noting for this clone: The antigen remains undetermined.

The method was immunoSEQ multiplex PCR; TCRdb's version includes in-frame clones alone and lacks a portion of them. Of about 21,000 clones listed, approximately 77% were seen once; the top ten hold approximately 20%. The TCR was taken from a human donor who received a COVID-19 vaccine. The input for sequencing was CD4+ T cells from PBMCs cultured with HCoV-NL63 spike peptides, taken before COVID-19 vaccination.

This CDR3 is CASSTTPNTEAFF. The CDR3 DNA sequence: TGTGCCAGCAGCACGACACCGAACACTGAAGCTTTCTTT. The chain combines TRBV12-3 or TRBV12-4 with TRBJ1-1; D gene ambiguous. The CDR3 runs 13 residues. Trimming removed 6 bases from V and 1 base from J, with 9 bases in between.